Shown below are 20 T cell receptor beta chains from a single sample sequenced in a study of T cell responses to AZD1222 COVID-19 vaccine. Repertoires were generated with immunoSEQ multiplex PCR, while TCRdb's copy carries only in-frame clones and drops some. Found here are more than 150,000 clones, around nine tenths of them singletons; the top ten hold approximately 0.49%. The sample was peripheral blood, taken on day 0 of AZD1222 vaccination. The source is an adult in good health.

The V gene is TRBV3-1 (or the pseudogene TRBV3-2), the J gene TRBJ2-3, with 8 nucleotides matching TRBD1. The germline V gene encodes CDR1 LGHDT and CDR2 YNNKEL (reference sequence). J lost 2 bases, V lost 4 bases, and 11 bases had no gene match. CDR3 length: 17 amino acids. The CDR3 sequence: CASSPPSAGGDTDTQYF. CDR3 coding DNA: TGTGCCAGCAGCCCACCCTCCGCAGGGGGCGACACAGATACGCAGTATTTT.

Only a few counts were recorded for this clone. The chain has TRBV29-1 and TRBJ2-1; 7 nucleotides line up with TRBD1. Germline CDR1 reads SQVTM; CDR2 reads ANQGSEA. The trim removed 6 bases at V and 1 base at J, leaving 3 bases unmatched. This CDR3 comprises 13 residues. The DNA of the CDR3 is TGCAGCGTGGGACAGCGGTCCTACAATGAGCAGTTCTTC. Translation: CSVGQRSYNEQFF.

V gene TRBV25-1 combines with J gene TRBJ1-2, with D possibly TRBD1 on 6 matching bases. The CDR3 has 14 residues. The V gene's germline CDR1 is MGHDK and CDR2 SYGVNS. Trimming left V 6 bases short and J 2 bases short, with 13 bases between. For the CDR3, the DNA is TGTGCCAGCAGGAAGGACGGACAGAACTATGGCTACACCTTC. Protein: CASRKDGQNYGYTF.

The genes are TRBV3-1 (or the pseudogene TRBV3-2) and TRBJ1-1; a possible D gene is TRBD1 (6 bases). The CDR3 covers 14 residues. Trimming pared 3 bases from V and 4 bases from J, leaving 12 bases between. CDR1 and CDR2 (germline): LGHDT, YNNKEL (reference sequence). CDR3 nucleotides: TGTGCCAGCAGCCAGGCCGGACAGATCACTGAAGCTTTCTTT. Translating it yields CASSQAGQITEAFF.

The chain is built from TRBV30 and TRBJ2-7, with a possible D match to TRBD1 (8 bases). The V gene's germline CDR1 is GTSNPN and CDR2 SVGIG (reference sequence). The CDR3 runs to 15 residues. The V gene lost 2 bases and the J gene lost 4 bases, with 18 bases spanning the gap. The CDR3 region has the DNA TGTGCCTGGAGTCTCCCGAAACAGGGGGGGTACGAGCAGTACTTC. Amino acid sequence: CAWSLPKQGGYEQYF.

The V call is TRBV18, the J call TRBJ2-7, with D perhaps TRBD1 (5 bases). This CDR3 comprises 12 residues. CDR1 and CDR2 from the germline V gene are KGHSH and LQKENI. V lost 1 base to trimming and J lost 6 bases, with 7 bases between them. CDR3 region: CASSPQGFEQYF. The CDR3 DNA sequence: TGTGCCAGCTCACCACAGGGGTTCGAGCAGTACTTC.

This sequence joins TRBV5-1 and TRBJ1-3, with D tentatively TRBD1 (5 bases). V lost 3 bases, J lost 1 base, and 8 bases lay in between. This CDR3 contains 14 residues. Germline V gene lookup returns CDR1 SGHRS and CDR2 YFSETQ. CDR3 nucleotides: TGCGCCAGCAGCTCGCAGGGTTCTGGAAACACCATATATTTT. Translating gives CASSSQGSGNTIYF.

The CDR3 nucleotides are TGTGCCAGCAGCGCAGGGGCCCACCAAGAGACCCAGTACTTC. Protein: CASSAGAHQETQYF. V gene TRBV9 combines with J gene TRBJ2-5; TRBD1 might be the D (6 bases). This CDR3 is built from 14 residues. Germline V gives CDR1 SGDLS, CDR2 YYNGEE. V was pared by 3 bases and J by 0 bases, with 9 bases between.

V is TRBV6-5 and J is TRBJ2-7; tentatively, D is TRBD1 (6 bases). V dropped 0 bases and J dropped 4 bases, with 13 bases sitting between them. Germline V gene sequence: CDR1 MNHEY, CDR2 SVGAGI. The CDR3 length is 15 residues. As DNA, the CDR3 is TGTGCCAGCAGTTACTCCCATGGGGGCAGATACGAGCAGTACTTC. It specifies CASSYSHGGRYEQYF.

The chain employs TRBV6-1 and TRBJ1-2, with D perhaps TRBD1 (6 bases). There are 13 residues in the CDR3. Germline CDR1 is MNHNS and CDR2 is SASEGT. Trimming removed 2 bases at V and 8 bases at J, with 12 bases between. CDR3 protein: CASSENRVSGYTF. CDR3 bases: TGTGCCAGCAGTGAAAACAGGGTAAGCGGCTACACCTTC.

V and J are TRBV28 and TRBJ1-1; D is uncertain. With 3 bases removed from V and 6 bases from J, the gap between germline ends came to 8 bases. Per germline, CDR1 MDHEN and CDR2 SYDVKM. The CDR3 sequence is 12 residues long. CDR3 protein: CASSFGVAEAFF. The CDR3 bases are TGTGCCAGCAGTTTTGGGGTGGCTGAAGCTTTCTTT.

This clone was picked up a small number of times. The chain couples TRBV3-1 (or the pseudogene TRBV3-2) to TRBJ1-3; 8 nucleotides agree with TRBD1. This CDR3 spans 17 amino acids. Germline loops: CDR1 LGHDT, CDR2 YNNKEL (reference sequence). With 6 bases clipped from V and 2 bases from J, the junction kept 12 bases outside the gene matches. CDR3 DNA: TGTGCCAGCAGTCCGGCCGGGACAGGCCTCGCTGGAAACACCATATATTTT. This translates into CASSPAGTGLAGNTIYF.

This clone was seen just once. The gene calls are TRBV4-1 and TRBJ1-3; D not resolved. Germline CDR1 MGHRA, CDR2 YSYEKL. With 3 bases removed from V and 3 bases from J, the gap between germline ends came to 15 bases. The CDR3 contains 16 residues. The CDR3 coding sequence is TGCGCCAGCAGCCAGTCTTACTTGGGGAGTGGAAACACCATATATTTT. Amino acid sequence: CASSQSYLGSGNTIYF.

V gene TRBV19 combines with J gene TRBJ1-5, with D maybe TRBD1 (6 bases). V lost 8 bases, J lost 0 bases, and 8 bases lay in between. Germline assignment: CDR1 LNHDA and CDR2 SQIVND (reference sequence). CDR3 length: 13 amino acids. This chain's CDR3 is CASGGSSNQPQHF. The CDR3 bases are TGTGCCAGTGGGGGCAGTAGCAATCAGCCCCAGCATTTT. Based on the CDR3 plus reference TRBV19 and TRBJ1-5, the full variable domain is DGGITQSPKYLFRKEGQNVTLSCEQNLNHDAMYWYRQDPGQGLRLIYYSQIVNDFQKGDIAEGYSVSREKKESFPLTVTSAQKNPTAFYLCASGGSSNQPQHFGDGTRLSIL.

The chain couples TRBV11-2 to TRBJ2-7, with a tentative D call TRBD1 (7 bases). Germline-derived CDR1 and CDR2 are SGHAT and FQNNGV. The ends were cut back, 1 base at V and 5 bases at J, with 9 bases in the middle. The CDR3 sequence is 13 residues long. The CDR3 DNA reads TGTGCCAGCAGCTTAGCAGGGGGGCACGAGCAGTACTTC. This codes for CASSLAGGHEQYF.

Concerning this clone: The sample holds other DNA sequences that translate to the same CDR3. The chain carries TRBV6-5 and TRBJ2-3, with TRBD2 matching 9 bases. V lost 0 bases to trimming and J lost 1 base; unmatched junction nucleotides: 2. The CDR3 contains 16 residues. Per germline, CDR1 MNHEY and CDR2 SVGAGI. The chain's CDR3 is CASSYSIAGGTDTQYF. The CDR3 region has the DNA TGTGCCAGCAGTTACTCGATAGCGGGGGGCACAGATACGCAGTATTTT.

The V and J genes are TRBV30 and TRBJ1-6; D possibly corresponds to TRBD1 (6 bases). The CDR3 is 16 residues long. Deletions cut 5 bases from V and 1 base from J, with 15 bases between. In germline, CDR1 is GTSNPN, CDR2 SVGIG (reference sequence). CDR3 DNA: TGTGCCTGGGCCCGGGGGAGGGGGTCCTATAATTCACCCCTCCACTTT. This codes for CAWARGRGSYNSPLHF.

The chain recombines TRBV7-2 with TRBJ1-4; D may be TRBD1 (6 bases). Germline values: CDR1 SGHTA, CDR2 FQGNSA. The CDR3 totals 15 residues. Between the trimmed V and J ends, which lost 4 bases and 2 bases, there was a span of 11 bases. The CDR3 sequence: CASSSRGATNEKLFF. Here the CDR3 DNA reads TGTGCCAGCAGCTCTAGGGGGGCGACTAATGAAAAACTGTTTTTT.

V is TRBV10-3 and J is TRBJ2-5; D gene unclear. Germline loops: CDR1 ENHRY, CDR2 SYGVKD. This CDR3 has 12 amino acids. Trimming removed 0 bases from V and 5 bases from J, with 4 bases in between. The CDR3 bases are TGTGCCATCAGTGAGTCGGTGGAGACCCAGTACTTC. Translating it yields CAISESVETQYF.

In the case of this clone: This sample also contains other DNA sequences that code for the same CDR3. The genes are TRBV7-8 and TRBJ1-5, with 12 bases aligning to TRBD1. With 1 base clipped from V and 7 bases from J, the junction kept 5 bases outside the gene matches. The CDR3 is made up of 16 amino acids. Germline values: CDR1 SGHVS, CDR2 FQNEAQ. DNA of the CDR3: TGTGCCAGCAGCTTAGGGGACAGGGGGCGAGGACAGCCCCAGCATTTT. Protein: CASSLGDRGRGQPQHF.